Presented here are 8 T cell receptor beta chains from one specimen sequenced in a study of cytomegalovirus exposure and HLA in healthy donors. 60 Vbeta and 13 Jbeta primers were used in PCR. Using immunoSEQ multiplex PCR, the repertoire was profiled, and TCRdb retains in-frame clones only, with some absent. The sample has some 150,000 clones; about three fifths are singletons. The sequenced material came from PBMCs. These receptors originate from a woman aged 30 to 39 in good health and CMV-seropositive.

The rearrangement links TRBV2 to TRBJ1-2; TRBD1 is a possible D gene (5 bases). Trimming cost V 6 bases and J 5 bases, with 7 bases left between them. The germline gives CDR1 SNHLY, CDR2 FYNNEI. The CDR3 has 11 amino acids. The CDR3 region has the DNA TGTGCCAGCAGCGACAGATATGGCTACACCTTC. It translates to CASSDRYGYTF.

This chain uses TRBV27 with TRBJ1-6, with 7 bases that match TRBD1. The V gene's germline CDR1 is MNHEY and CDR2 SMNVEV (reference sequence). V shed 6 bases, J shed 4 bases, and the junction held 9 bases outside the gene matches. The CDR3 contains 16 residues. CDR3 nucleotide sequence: TGTGCCAGCAGAACCTCGGGACAGAGGTATAATTCACCCCTCCACTTT. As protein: CASRTSGQRYNSPLHF.

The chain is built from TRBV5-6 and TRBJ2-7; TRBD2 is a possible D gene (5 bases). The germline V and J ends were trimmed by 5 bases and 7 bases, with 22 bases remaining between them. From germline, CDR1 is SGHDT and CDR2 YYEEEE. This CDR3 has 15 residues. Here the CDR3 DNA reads TGTGCCAGCAGTTTCCCTGTGGCTGGGTCGGGGGAGCAGTACTTC. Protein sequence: CASSFPVAGSGEQYF. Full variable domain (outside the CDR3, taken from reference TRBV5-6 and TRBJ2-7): DAGVTQSPTHLIKTRGQQVTLRCSPKSGHDTVSWYQQALGQGPQFIFQYYEEEERQRGNFPDRFSGHQFPNYSSELNVNALLLGDSALYLCASSFPVAGSGEQYFGPGTRLTVT.

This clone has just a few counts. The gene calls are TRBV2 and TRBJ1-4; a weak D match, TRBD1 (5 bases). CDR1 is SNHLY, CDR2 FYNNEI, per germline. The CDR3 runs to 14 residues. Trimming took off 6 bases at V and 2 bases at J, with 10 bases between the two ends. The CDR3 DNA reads TGTGCCAGCAGGCTCAGGGCTACTAATGAAAAACTGTTTTTT. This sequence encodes CASRLRATNEKLFF.

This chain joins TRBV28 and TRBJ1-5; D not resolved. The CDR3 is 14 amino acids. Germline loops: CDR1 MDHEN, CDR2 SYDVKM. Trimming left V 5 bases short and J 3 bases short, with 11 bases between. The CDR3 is CASSQPSHNQPQHF. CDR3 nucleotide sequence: TGTGCCAGCAGTCAGCCTAGTCACAATCAGCCCCAGCATTTT.

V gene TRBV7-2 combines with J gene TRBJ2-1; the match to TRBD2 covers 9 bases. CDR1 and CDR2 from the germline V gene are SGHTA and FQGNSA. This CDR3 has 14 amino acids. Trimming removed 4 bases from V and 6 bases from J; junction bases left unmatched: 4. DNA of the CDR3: TGTGCCAGCAGCTCGGGACTAGCCCGCAATGAGCAGTTCTTC. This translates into CASSSGLARNEQFF.

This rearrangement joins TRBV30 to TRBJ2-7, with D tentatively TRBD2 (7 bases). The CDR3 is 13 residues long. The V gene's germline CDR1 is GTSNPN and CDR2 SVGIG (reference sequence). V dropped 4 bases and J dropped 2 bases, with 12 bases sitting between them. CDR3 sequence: CAWTGGPPYEQYF. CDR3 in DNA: TGTGCCTGGACCGGGGGGCCCCCCTACGAGCAGTACTTC.

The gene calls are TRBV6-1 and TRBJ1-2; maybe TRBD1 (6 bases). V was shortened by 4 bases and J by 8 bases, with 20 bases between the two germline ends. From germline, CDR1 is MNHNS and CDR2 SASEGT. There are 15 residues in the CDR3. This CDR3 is CASSARDTSYKGYTF. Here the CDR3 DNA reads TGTGCCAGCAGTGCTAGGGACACATCCTATAAGGGCTACACCTTC.